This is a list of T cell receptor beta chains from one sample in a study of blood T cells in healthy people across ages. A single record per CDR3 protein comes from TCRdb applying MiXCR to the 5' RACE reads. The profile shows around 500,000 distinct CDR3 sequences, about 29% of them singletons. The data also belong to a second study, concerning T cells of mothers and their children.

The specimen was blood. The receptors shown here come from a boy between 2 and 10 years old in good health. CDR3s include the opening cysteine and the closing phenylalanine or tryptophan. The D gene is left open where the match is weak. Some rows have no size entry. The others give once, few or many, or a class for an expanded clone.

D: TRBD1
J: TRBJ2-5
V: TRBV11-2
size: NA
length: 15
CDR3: CASSTTGGLWETQYF
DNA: TGTGCCAGCAGCACCACAGGGGGCTTGTGGGAGACCCAGTACTTC

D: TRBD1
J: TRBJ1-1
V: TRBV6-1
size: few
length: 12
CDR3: CASGQGNTEAFF
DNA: TGTGCCAGCGGACAGGGTAACACTGAAGCTTTCTTT

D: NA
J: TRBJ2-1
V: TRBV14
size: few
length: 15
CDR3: CASSQMVAQSNEQFF
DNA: TGTGCCAGCAGCCAAATGGTCGCGCAGTCCAATGAGCAGTTCTTC

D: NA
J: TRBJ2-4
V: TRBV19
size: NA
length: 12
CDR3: CASSIEENIQYF
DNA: TGTGCCAGTAGTATAGAGGAAAACATTCAGTACTTC

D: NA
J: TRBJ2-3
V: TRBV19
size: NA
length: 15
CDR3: CASSSAGFSTDTQYF
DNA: TGTGCCAGCTCAAGTGCGGGATTTAGCACAGATACGCAGTATTTT

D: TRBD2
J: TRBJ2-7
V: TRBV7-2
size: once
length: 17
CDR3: CASSPTRLAGWTYEQYF
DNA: TGTGCCAGCAGCCCCACCCGACTAGCGGGGTGGACCTACGAGCAGTACTTC

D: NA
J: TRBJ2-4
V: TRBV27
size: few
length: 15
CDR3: CASSSSGRAKNIQYF
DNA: TGTGCCAGCAGTTCAAGCGGGCGAGCCAAAAACATTCAGTACTTC

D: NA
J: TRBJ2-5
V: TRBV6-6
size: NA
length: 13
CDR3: CAGSSQVQETQYF
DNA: TGTGCCGGCAGTAGCCAGGTCCAAGAGACCCAGTACTTC

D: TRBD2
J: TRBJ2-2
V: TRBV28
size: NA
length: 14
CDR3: CASSPGTSGGELFF
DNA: TGTGCCAGCAGTCCCGGGACTAGCGGCGGGGAGCTGTTTTTT

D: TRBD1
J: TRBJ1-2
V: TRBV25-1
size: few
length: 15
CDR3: CASSESTGDNYGYTF
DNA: TGTGCCAGCAGTGAATCGACAGGGGATAACTATGGCTACACCTTC

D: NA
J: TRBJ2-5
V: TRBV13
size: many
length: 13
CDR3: CASSTRGLETQYF
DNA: TGTGCCAGCAGCACTAGGGGGTTGGAGACCCAGTACTTC

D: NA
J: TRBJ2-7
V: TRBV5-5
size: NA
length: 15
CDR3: CASSLYGRALDEQYF
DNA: TGTGCCAGCAGCTTGTATGGCAGGGCCCTCGACGAGCAGTACTTC

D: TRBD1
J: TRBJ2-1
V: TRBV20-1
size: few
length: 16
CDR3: CSAADKDRVDYNEQFF
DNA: TGCAGTGCCGCCGACAAGGACAGGGTTGACTACAATGAGCAGTTCTTC

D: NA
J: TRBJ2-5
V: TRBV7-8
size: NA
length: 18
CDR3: CASSLAIYRIGGGETQYF
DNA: TGTGCCAGCAGCTTAGCCATATACCGAATCGGCGGAGGGGAGACCCAGTACTTC

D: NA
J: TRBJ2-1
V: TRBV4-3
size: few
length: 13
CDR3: CASSQDGSNEQFF
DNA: TGCGCCAGCAGCCAAGATGGGTCGAATGAGCAGTTCTTC

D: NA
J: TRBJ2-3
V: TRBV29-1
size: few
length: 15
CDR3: CSVEDPGGLWDTQYF
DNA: TGCAGCGTTGAAGATCCCGGGGGCCTCTGGGATACGCAGTATTTT

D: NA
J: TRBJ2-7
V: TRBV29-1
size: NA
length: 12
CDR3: CSVEDGGFEQYF
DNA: TGCAGCGTTGAAGATGGGGGTTTCGAGCAGTACTTC

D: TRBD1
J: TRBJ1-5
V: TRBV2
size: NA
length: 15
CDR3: CASTPVGQGRQPQHF
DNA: TGTGCCAGCACCCCCGTGGGACAGGGGAGACAGCCCCAGCATTTT

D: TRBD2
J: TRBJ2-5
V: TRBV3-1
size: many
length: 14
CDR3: CASSQREGGETQYF
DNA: TGTGCCAGCAGCCAGCGGGAGGGAGGAGAGACCCAGTACTTC

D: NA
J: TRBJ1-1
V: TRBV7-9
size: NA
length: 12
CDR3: CASSLAGGAAFF
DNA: TGTGCCAGCAGCTTAGCGGGGGGGGCAGCTTTCTTT

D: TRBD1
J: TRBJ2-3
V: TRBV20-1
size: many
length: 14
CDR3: CSVPRTGDQDTQYF
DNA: TGCAGTGTCCCCCGGACAGGGGATCAAGATACGCAGTATTTT

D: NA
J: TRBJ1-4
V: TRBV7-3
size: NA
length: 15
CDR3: CASRGNRETNEKLFF
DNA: TGTGCCAGCAGGGGAAACAGGGAGACTAATGAAAAACTGTTTTTT

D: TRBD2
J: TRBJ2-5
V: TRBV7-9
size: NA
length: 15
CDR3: CASSPGLVLRETQYF
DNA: TGTGCCAGCAGCCCCGGACTAGTTTTGCGAGAGACCCAGTACTTC